This T cell receptor beta chain is from a study of cytomegalovirus exposure and HLA in healthy donors. PCR employed 60 Vbeta and 13 Jbeta primers. Method: immunoSEQ multiplex PCR; TCRdb's copy keeps in-frame clones and lacks some. The table records 200,000 or so clones, roughly 74% of them present only once. Whole-study findings and limits: Researchers counted roughly 160 TCR beta chains as cytomegalovirus-associated. By a later analysis, the bulk of CMV-associated TCR beta chains appeared HLA-restricted. CMV serostatus was the only recorded immune exposure for donors.

As for this clone: Its target is not known.

Input material: PBMCs. This sequence was found in a woman aged 25-40 years in good health and CMV-seropositive.

For the CDR3, the DNA is TGCGCCAGCAGTCAGGGGCCCGAGCAGTACTTC. Amino acid sequence: CASSQGPEQYF. The rearrangement uses TRBV4-1 and TRBJ2-7, with D maybe TRBD1 (6 bases). The V and J ends lost 6 bases and 6 bases respectively, with 9 bases between them. CDR3 length equals 11 residues. CDR1 MGHRA and CDR2 YSYEKL come from the germline V gene.